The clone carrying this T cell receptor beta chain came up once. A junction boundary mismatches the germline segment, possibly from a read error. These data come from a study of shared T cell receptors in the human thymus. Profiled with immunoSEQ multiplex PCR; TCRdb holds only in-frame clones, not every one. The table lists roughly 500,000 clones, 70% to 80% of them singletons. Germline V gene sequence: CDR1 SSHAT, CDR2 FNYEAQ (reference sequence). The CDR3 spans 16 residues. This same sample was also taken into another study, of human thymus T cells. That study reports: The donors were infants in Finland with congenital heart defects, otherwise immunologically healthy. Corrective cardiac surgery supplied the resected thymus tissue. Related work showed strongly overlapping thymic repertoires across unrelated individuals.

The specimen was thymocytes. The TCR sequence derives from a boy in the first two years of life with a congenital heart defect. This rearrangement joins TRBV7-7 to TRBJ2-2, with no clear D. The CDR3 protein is CASSFVPAPNTGELFF. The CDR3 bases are TGTGCTAGCAGCTTCGTGCCCGCGCCGAACACCGGGGAGCTGTTTTTT.